Listed here are 8 T cell receptor beta chains from one sample, sequenced in a study of T cells in Graves' hyperthyroidism and ophthalmopathy. TCR beta CDR3 sequences were amplified from RNA transcripts. The HTBI primer set drove a first-round RT-PCR of the TCR CDR3. Using its own MiXCR run on the multiplex PCR reads, TCRdb lists one record per CDR3 protein. The sample carries hundreds of thousands of distinct CDR3 sequences, roughly 15% recorded once. Sequences were obtained from blood. The receptor set was obtained from a man aged 18-30 years with Graves' ophthalmopathy.

At least ten counts were recorded for this clonotype. CDR3 in amino acids: CASSQGTRFYF. Written as DNA, the CDR3 is TGTGCCAGCAGCCAGGGGACTAGGTTCTACTTC. This sequence joins TRBV7-2 and TRBJ2-5, with TRBD2 matching over 8 bases. The CDR3 contains 11 residues. Germline trimming cut 5 bases from V and 14 bases from J; bases unmatched to any gene: 7. Per germline, CDR1 SGHTA and CDR2 FQGNSA.

This clonotype was observed at least ten times. The chain combines TRBV7-9 with TRBJ1-2; possible D gene TRBD1, 6 bases. Germline values: CDR1 SEHNR, CDR2 FQNEAQ (reference sequence). Trimming removed 3 bases from V and 5 bases from J, with 10 bases in between. This CDR3 region has 13 residues. In DNA form, the CDR3 reads TGTGCCAGCAGCTTTCGGGGGACATATGGCTACACCTTC. This translates into CASSFRGTYGYTF. The variable domain in full, completed from reference TRBV7-9 and TRBJ1-2, reads DTGVSQNPRHKITKRGQNVTFRCDPISEHNRLYWYRQTLGQGPEFLTYFQNEAQLEKSRLLSDRFSAERPKGSFSTLEIQRTEQGDSAMYLCASSFRGTYGYTFGSGTRLTVV.

This clonotype was counted many times. The chain has TRBV5-1 and TRBJ1-1; 9 bases are shared with TRBD1. The CDR3 runs 15 residues. Germline CDR1 SGHRS, CDR2 YFSETQ. V was clipped by 4 bases and J by 4 bases; unmatched bases: 8. CDR3 sequence: CASSRTGGIGTEAFF. The CDR3 region has the DNA TGCGCCAGCAGCAGAACAGGGGGCATCGGCACTGAAGCTTTCTTT.

The rearrangement links TRBV6-2 or TRBV6-3 to TRBJ2-1; 13 nucleotides line up with TRBD2. Losses at the gene ends were 5 bases for V and 6 bases for J; bases not matched to a gene: 16. The length of the CDR3 is 19 residues. Germline V gene sequence: CDR1 MNHEY, CDR2 SVGEGT. The CDR3 sequence is CASSRGTSGIPTWPNEQFF. The CDR3 DNA follows: TGTGCCAGCAGTCGCGGGACTAGCGGGATACCAACCTGGCCCAATGAGCAGTTCTTC.

Only a few counts were recorded for this clonotype. The rearrangement uses TRBV7-2 and TRBJ1-2; no firm D call. Germline CDR1 is SGHTA and CDR2 is FQGNSA. V was shortened by 5 bases and J by 8 bases, with 15 bases between the two germline ends. The CDR3 extends over 13 amino acids. CDR3 sequence (DNA): TGTGCCAGCAGCCCGGGGAACCAGTTAGGCTACACCTTC. This encodes CASSPGNQLGYTF.

The chain employs TRBV2 and TRBJ2-7; 13 nucleotides align to TRBD2. The V and J ends lost 3 bases and 2 bases, in that order; junction bases with no gene match: 7. Germline V lookup: CDR1 SNHLY, CDR2 FYNNEI. The CDR3 is 17 residues long. The CDR3 loop is CASSDQIGLAGAYEQYF. The CDR3 DNA follows: TGTGCCAGCAGTGACCAAATAGGACTAGCGGGAGCCTACGAGCAGTACTTC.

This clonotype has ten or more counts. V usage is TRBV27 and J usage is TRBJ2-3, with D hard to call. With 3 bases removed from V and 2 bases from J, the gap between germline ends came to 6 bases. The germline V gene has CDR1 MNHEY and CDR2 SMNVEV (reference sequence). The CDR3 runs 13 residues. The CDR3 here is CASSLVNTDTQYF. DNA for the CDR3: TGTGCCAGCAGTTTGGTTAACACAGATACGCAGTATTTT.

This clonotype was found many times. This chain uses TRBV7-2 with TRBJ2-4, with D possibly TRBD2 on 6 matching bases. Germline CDR1 is SGHTA and CDR2 is FQGNSA. This CDR3 is built from 13 residues. The V and J ends lost 5 bases and 2 bases respectively, with 7 bases between them. In nucleotides, the CDR3 is TGTGCCAGCAGCGGGGGGACCAAAAACATTCAGTACTTC. It translates to CASSGGTKNIQYF.